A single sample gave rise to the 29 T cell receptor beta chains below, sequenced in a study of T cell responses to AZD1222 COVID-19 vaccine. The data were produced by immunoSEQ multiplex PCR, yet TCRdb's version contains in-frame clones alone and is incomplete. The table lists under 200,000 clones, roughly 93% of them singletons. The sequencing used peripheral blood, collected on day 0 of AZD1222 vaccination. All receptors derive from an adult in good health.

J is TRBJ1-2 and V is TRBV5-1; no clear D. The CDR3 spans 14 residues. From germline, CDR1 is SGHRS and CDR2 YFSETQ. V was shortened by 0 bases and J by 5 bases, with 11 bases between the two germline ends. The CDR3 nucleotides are TGCGCCAGCAGCTTGGCCTTAGTACCGTATGGCTACACCTTC. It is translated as CASSLALVPYGYTF.

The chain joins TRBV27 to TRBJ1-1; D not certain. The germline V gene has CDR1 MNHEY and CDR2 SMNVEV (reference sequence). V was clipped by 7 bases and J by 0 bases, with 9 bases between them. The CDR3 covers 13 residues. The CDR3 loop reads CASKGGLNTEAFF. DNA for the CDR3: TGTGCCAGCAAGGGAGGGCTGAACACTGAAGCTTTCTTT.

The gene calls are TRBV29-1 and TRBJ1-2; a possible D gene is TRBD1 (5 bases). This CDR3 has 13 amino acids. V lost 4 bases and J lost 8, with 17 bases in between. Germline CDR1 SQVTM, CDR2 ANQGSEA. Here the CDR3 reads CSVGFRRGWGYTF. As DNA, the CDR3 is TGCAGCGTTGGATTCAGGAGGGGATGGGGCTACACCTTC.

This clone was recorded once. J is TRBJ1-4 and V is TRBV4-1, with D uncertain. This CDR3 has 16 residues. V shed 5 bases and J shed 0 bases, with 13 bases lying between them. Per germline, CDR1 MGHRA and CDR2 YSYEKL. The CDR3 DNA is TGCGCCAGCAGCACGATCCTCGGAGCAACTAATGAAAAACTGTTTTTT. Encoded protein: CASSTILGATNEKLFF.

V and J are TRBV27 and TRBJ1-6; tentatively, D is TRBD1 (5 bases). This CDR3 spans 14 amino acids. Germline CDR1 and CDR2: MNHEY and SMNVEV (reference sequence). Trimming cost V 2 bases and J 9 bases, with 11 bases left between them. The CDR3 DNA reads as TGTGCCAGCAGTTTAGAGGGGCTTACTTCACCCCTCCACTTT. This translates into CASSLEGLTSPLHF.

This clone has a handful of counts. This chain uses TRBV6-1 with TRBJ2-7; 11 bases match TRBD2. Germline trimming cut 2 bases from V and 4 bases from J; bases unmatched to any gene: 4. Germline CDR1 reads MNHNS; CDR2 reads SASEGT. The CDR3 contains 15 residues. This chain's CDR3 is CASSEPGLAEYEQYF. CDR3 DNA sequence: TGTGCCAGCAGTGAACCGGGACTAGCGGAATACGAGCAGTACTTC.

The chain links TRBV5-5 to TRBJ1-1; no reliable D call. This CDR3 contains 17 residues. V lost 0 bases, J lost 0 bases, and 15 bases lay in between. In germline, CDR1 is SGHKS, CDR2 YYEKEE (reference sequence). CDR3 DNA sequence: TGTGCCAGCAGCTTGGGTGACGGCCACGGACTGAACACTGAAGCTTTCTTT. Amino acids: CASSLGDGHGLNTEAFF.

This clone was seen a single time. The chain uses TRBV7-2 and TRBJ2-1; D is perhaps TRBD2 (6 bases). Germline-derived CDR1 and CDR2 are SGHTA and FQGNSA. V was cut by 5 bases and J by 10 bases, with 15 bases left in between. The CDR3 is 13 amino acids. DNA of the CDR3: TGTGCCAGCAGCCGGGGACTGCGACGAGAGCAGTTCTTC. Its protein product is CASSRGLRREQFF.

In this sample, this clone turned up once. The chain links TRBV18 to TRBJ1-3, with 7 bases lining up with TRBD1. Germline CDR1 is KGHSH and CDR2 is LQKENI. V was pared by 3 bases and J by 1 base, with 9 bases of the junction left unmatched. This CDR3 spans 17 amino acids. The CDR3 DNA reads TGTGCCAGCTCACCTACGGGGACAGACCCTTCTGGAAACACCATATATTTT. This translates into CASSPTGTDPSGNTIYF.

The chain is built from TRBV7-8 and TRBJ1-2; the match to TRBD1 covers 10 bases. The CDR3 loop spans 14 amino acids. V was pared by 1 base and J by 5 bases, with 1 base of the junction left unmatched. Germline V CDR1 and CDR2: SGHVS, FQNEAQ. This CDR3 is CASSLGQGAYGYTF. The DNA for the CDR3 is TGTGCCAGCAGCTTAGGACAGGGGGCATATGGCTACACCTTC.

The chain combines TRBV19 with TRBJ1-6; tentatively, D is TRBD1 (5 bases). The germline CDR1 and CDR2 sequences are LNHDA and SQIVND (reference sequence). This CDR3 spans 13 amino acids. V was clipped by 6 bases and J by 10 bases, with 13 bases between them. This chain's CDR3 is CASRLDRSSPLHF. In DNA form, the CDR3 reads TGTGCCAGTAGGCTCGACAGATCGTCACCCCTCCACTTT.

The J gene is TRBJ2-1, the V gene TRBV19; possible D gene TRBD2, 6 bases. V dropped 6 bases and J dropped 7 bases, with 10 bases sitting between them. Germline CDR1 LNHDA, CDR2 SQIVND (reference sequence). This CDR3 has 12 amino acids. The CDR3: CASSYGGNEQFF. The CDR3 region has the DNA TGTGCCAGTAGCTACGGAGGGAATGAGCAGTTCTTC.

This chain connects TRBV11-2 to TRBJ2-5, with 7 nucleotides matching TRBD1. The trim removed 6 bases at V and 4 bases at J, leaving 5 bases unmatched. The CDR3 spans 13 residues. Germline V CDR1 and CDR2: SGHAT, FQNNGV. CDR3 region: CASSSGQAETQYF. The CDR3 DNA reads TGTGCCAGCAGTTCAGGACAGGCAGAGACCCAGTACTTC.

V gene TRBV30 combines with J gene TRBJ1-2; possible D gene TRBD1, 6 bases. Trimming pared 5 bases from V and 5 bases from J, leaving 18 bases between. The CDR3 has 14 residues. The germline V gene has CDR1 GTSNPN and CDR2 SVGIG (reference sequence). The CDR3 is CAWLYWGAPYGYTF. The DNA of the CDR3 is TGTGCCTGGCTATACTGGGGGGCCCCATATGGCTACACCTTC.

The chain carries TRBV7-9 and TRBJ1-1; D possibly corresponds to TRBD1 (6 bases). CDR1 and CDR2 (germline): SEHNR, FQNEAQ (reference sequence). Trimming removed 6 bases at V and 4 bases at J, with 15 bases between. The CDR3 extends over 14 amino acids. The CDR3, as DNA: TGTGCCAGCAGACAACAGGGTGGGGCCACTGAAGCTTTCTTT. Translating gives CASRQQGGATEAFF.

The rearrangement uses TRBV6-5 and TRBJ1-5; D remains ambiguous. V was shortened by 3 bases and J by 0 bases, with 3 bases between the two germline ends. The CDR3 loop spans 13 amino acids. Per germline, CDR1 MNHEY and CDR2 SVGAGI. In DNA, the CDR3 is TGTGCCAGCAGTTATACTAGCAATCAGCCCCAGCATTTT. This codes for CASSYTSNQPQHF.

The DNA for the CDR3 is TGTGCCAGCAGCTCTACAGGGCGGGGAACTGAAGCTTTCTTT. Protein: CASSSTGRGTEAFF. The chain employs TRBV11-3 and TRBJ1-1; the D gene is possibly TRBD1 (6 bases). The germline V and J ends were trimmed by 4 bases and 5 bases, with 14 bases remaining between them. CDR3 size: 14 residues. CDR1 and CDR2 from the germline V gene are SGHNT and YENEEA.

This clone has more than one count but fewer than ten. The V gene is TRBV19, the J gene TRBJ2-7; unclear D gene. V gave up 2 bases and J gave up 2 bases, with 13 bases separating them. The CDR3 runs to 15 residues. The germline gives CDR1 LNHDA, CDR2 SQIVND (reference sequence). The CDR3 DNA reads TGTGCCAGTAGTATACGGGCCCACCTGGCCTACGAGCAGTACTTC. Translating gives CASSIRAHLAYEQYF.

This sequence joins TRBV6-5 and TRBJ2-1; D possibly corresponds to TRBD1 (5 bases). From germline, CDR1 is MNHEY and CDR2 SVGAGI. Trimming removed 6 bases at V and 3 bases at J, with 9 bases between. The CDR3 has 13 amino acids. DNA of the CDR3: TGTGCCAGCAGACAGGTTAACTACAATGAGCAGTTCTTC. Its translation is CASRQVNYNEQFF.

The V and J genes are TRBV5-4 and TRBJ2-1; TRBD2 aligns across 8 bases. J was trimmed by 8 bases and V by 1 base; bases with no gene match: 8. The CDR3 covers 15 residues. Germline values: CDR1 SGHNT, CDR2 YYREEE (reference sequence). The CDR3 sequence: CASSLYRGGRDEQFF. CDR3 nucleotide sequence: TGTGCCAGCAGCTTGTACCGGGGGGGGAGGGATGAGCAGTTCTTC.

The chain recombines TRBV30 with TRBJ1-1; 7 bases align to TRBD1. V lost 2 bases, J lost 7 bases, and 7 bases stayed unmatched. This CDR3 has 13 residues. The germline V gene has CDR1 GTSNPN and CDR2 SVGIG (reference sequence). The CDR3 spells CAWSRGQVSEAFF. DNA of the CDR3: TGTGCCTGGAGTAGAGGACAGGTCAGTGAAGCTTTCTTT.

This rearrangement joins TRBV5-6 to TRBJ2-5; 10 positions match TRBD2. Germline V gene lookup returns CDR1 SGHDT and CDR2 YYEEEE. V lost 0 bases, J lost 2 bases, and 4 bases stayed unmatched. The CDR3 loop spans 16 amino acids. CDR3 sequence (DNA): TGTGCCAGCAGCTTGGGTACTAGCGGGGATCAAGAGACCCAGTACTTC. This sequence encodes CASSLGTSGDQETQYF.

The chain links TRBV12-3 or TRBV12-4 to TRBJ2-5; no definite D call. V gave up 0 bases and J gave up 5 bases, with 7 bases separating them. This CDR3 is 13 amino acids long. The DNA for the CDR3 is TGTGCCAGCAGTTTAGCGGACCTGGAGACCCAGTACTTC. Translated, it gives CASSLADLETQYF.

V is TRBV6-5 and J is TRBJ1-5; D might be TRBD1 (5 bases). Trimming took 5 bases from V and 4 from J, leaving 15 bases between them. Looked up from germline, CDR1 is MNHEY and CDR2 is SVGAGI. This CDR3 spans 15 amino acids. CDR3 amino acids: CASSLLGTENQPQHF. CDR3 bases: TGTGCCAGCAGTCTCTTAGGGACCGAGAATCAGCCCCAGCATTTT.

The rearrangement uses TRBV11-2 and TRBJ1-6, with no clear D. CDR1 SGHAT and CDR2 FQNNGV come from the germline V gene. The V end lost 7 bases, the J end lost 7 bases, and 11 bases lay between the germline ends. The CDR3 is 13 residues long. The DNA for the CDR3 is TGTGCCAGCAACCCTCACCGAAATTCACCCCTCCACTTT. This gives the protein CASNPHRNSPLHF. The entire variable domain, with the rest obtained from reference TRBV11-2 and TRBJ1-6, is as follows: EAGVAQSPRYKIIEKRQSVAFWCNPISGHATLYWYQQILGQGPKLLIQFQNNGVVDDSQLPKDRFSAERLKGVDSTLKIQPAKLEDSAVYLCASNPHRNSPLHFGNGTRLTVT.

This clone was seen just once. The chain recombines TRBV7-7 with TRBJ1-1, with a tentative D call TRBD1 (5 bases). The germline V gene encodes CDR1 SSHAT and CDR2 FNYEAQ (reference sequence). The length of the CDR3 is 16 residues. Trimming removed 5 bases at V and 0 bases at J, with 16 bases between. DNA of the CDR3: TGTGCCAGCAGCCGGTACTTGACAGCCGTGAACACTGAAGCTTTCTTT. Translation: CASSRYLTAVNTEAFF. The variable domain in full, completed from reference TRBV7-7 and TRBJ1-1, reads GAGVSQSPRYKVTKRGQDVTLRCDPISSHATLYWYQQALGQGPEFLTYFNYEAQPDKSGLPSDRFSAERPEGSISTLTIQRTEQRDSAMYRCASSRYLTAVNTEAFFGQGTRLTVV.

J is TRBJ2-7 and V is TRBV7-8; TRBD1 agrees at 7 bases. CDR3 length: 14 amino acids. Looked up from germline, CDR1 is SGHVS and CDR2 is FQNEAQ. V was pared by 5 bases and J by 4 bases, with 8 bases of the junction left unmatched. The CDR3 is CASSTGTDAYEQYF. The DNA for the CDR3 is TGTGCCAGCAGCACCGGGACAGACGCGTACGAGCAGTACTTC.

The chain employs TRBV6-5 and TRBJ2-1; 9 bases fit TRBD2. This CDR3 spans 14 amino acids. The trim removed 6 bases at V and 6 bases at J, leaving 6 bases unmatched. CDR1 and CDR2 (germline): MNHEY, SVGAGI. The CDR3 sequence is CASSLAGPFNEQFF. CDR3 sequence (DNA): TGTGCCAGCAGCCTAGCGGGGCCCTTCAATGAGCAGTTCTTC.

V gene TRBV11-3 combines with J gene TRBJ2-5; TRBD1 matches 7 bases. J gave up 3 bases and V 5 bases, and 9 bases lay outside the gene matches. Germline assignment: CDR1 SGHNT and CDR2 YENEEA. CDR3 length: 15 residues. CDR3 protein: CASSRGPGDEETQYF. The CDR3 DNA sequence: TGTGCCAGCAGCAGGGGGCCAGGGGACGAAGAGACCCAGTACTTC.